This record covers a single TCR beta chain. The entry originates in a study of cytomegalovirus exposure and HLA in healthy donors. Trimming at V came to 4 bases and at J to 3 bases, leaving 7 bases not matched to a gene. This CDR3 has 15 residues. Germline V gene data show CDR1 as SGHRS and CDR2 as YFSETQ. In the PCR, 60 Vbeta and 13 Jbeta primers were used. Some clones are missing from TCRdb's copy, which holds only in-frame ones; the method was immunoSEQ multiplex PCR. This sample has about 120,000 clones, with 70% to 75% found just once. Sequencing input: PBMCs. The chain has TRBV5-1 and TRBJ2-7, with 10 bases fitting TRBD1. The TCR sequence derives from a middle-aged woman in good health and CMV-seronegative. CDR3 sequence (DNA): TGCGCCAGCAGCACCGGGACAGGGGCGATCTACGAGCAGTACTTC. As protein: CASSTGTGAIYEQYF.